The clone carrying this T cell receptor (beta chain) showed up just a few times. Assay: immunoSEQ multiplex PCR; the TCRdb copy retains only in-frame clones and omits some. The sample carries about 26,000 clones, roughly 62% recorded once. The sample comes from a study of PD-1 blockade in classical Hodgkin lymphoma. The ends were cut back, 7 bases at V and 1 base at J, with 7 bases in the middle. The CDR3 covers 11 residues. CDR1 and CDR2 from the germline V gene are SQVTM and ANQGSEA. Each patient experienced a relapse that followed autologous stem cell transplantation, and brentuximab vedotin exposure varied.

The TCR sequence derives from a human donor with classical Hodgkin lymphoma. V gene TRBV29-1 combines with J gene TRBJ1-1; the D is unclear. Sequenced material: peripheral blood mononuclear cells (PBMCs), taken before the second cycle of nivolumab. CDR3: CSAEANTEAFF. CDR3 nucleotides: TGCAGCGCCGAGGCGAACACTGAAGCTTTCTTT.